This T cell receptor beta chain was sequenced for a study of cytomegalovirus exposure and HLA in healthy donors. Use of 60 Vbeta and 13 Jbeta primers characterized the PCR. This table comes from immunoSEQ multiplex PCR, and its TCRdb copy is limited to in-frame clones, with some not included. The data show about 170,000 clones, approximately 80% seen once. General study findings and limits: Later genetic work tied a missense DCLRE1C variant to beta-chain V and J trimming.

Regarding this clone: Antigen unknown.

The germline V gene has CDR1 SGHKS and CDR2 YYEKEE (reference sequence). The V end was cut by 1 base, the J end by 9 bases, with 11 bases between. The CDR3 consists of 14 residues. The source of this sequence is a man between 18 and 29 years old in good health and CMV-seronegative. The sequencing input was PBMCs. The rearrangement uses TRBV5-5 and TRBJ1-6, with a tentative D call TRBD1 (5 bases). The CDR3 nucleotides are TGTGCCAGCAGCTTGCGTGAGGACATTTCACCCCTCCACTTT. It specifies CASSLREDISPLHF.